Listed below are T cell receptor beta chains from one sample, sequenced in a study of T cells in tuberculosis. The method was immunoSEQ multiplex PCR; TCRdb's version includes in-frame clones alone and lacks a portion of them. The sample includes approximately 59,000 clones, approximately 81% of them seen just once. The sequencing sample was made of CD1b-GMM tetramer-negative cells sorted from PBMCs. Every receptor here comes from an adult woman with latent tuberculosis. Each CDR3 is given with its conserved first and last residue. The D gene is left open where the match is weak. Not every row has a clone size; where given, it reads once, few, many or a size class.

abundance	d_gene	j_gene	v_gene	CDR3nt	CDR3aa
.	TRBD1	TRBJ1-2	TRBV11-3	TGTGCCAGCAGCTTCGGACAGGATGGCTACACCTTC	CASSFGQDGYTF
.	TRBD2	TRBJ2-2	TRBV27	TGTGCCAGCAGCCTCGACCGTTTTATAGGGACTAGCGGGAGGACCGGGGAGCTGTTTTTT	CASSLDRFIGTSGRTGELFF
.	.	TRBJ2-7	TRBV11-2	TGTGCCAGCAGCTTAGTACCGGGACTGAACTACGAGCAGTACTTC	CASSLVPGLNYEQYF
.	.	TRBJ1-3	TRBV6-1	TGTGCCAGCAGGCTGGACAGCTCTGGAAACACCATATATTTT	CASRLDSSGNTIYF
.	.	TRBJ2-7	TRBV5-1	TGCGCCAGCAGCCTCGCCCCGGCGGGCCCGGGAGAGCAGTACTTC	CASSLAPAGPGEQYF
.	TRBD2	TRBJ2-3	TRBV9	TGTGCCAGCAGCGTACTAGCGGGAGGAGTGGGGGGAGATACGCAGTATTTT	CASSVLAGGVGGDTQYF
.	.	TRBJ1-4	TRBV6-6	TGTGCCAGCAGCTACGCGCAAACTAATGAAAAACTGTTTTTT	CASSYAQTNEKLFF
once	TRBD1	TRBJ2-5	TRBV30	TGTGCCTGGAGTGTAATCACAGGGGGCGGGAGAGAGACCCAGTACTTC	CAWSVITGGGRETQYF
.	TRBD2	TRBJ2-3	TRBV29-1	TGCAGCGTTGAAGTGGATAGCGGGAGGACAGATACGCAGTATTTT	CSVEVDSGRTDTQYF
.	.	TRBJ2-7	TRBV7-9	TGTGCCAGCACCCAAGGGGGGGGCCCTGTCAAGCAGTACTTC	CASTQGGGPVKQYF
.	.	TRBJ2-7	TRBV28	TGTGCCAGCAGTAGGGGATATTACGAGCAGTACTTC	CASSRGYYEQYF
.	TRBD2	TRBJ2-7	TRBV2	TGTGCCAGCGGGGGACTAGCGGCATACGAGCAGTACTTC	CASGGLAAYEQYF
few	TRBD1	TRBJ1-6	TRBV6-1	TGTGCCAGCAGGCCGGGACAGGGGAATAATTCACCCCTCCACTTT	CASRPGQGNNSPLHF
.	TRBD2	TRBJ2-1	TRBV14	TGTGCCAGCAGCCAGGCGCGGGGGGCTTCCTACAATGAGCAGTTCTTC	CASSQARGASYNEQFF
.	.	TRBJ2-3	TRBV5-1	TGCGCCAGCACCTCGGGACTCCGCACAGATACGCAGTATTTT	CASTSGLRTDTQYF
.	TRBD1	TRBJ2-7	TRBV28	TGTGCCAGCACCGATCGACAGGGTATTTGGGAGCAGTACTTC	CASTDRQGIWEQYF
.	TRBD1	TRBJ1-1	TRBV18	TGTGCCAGCTCATCAGACAGGGTAGCCACTGAAGCTTTCTTT	CASSSDRVATEAFF
.	TRBD2	TRBJ2-2	TRBV28	TGTGCCAGCAGTCGGACTAGCGGGGGGGGCACCGGGGAGCTGTTTTTT	CASSRTSGGGTGELFF
.	.	TRBJ2-7	TRBV18	TGTGCCAGCTCAATTACTGAGAGCTCCTACGAGCAGTACTTC	CASSITESSYEQYF
.	TRBD2	TRBJ2-5	TRBV7-9	TGTGCCAGCCTCAAGGGAGGGCCCGTCCAAGAGACCCAGTACTTC	CASLKGGPVQETQYF
.	.	TRBJ2-7	TRBV18	TGTGCCAGCTCACCTTCCCTCAAGGAGGAGCAGTACTTC	CASSPSLKEEQYF
once	.	TRBJ2-2	TRBV7-2	TGTGCCAGCAGCCTCTACACCGGGGAGCTGTTTTTT	CASSLYTGELFF
.	.	TRBJ2-1	TRBV10-2	TGCGCCAGCAGTGACTTACTGGGACTTCAGAATGAGCAGTTCTTC	CASSDLLGLQNEQFF
.	.	TRBJ1-1	TRBV28	TGTGCCAGCAGCCCGGGAACGACAGGATTGAACACTGAAGCTTTCTTT	CASSPGTTGLNTEAFF
.	TRBD1	TRBJ1-3	TRBV6-5	TGTGCCAGCAGAAGGGACAGGGGACGAAACACCATATATTTT	CASRRDRGRNTIYF
.	.	TRBJ2-3	TRBV29-1	TGCAGCGTTGATCCCCTAGCCGACAGCACAGATACGCAGTATTTT	CSVDPLADSTDTQYF
.	.	TRBJ1-2	TRBV19	TGTGCCAGTAGTACCGACAGGTCTGCTAACTATGGCTACACCTTC	CASSTDRSANYGYTF
.	.	TRBJ2-7	TRBV11-2	TGTGCCAGCAGCTCTACCGGGACAACCCGTAAGAAGCAGTACTTC	CASSSTGTTRKKQYF
.	.	TRBJ2-7	TRBV18	TGTGCCAGCTCACCGAGCTCCTACGAGCAGTACTTC	CASSPSSYEQYF
.	.	TRBJ2-4	TRBV21-1	TGTGCCAGCAGCATATCGAGGGCGAGGGAAAACATTCAGTACTTC	CASSISRARENIQYF
.	TRBD2	TRBJ2-5	TRBV6-5	TGTGCCAGCAGTAGCGGGGGGATCAACCAAGAGACCCAGTACTTC	CASSSGGINQETQYF
.	.	TRBJ1-1	TRBV2	TGTGCCAGCAGCCCCGGGGGACGGGAGACTGAAGCTTTCTTT	CASSPGGRETEAFF
.	.	TRBJ1-1	TRBV6-1	TGTGCCAGCAGTGTAACAGGGAGTACTGAAGCTTTCTTT	CASSVTGSTEAFF
.	.	TRBJ2-1	TRBV4-1	TGCGCCAGCAGCCAAGTCGGGTGGTCAGGGAACAATGAGCAGTTCTTC	CASSQVGWSGNNEQFF
.	TRBD1	TRBJ1-4	TRBV19	TGTGCCAGTAGTCGCTCCCGGGACAGGGCTGAAAAACTGTTTTTT	CASSRSRDRAEKLFF
few	.	TRBJ1-2	TRBV2	TGTGCCAGCAGTGAGAGGGGGTCAGGCGGCTACACCTTC	CASSERGSGGYTF
.	TRBD1	TRBJ1-1	TRBV12-5	TGTGCTAGTGGTTTAAACAGGGGGCTGAACACTGAAGCTTTCTTT	CASGLNRGLNTEAFF
.	TRBD1	TRBJ1-5	TRBV14	TGTGCCAGCAGCCCTATAAACAGGGGGCATCAGCCCCAGCATTTT	CASSPINRGHQPQHF
once	TRBD2	TRBJ2-3	TRBV6-4	TGTGCCAGCAAAGAGCGGGAGGGCACAGATACGCAGTATTTT	CASKEREGTDTQYF
.	.	TRBJ2-1	TRBV11-3	TGTGCCAGCAGCTTAGTCGCGGGCACCTACAATGAGCAGTTCTTC	CASSLVAGTYNEQFF
.	TRBD1	TRBJ2-1	TRBV27	TGTGCCAGCAGTTTCTGGGACAGGGTGGCTAGCGGTGAGCAGTTCTTC	CASSFWDRVASGEQFF
.	.	TRBJ2-7	TRBV2	TGTGCCAGCAGCCTACCAGGGTTCAAGGTCGGGGAGCAGTACTTC	CASSLPGFKVGEQYF
.	TRBD1	TRBJ1-2	TRBV19	TGTGCCAGTAGTATGGGACAGGGGGTATACTATGGCTACACCTTC	CASSMGQGVYYGYTF
.	.	TRBJ2-7	TRBV19	TGTGCCAGTAGTATAGAAACGGGACAAACCTACGAGCAGTACTTC	CASSIETGQTYEQYF
.	TRBD2	TRBJ2-1	TRBV29-1	TGCAGCGCCCGAGCGGGTAGCGGGCGTTACAATGAGCAGTTCTTC	CSARAGSGRYNEQFF
once	.	TRBJ1-2	TRBV30	TGTGCCTGGAGTACGACAGGCTCCCTCAGCTATGGCTACACCTTC	CAWSTTGSLSYGYTF
.	TRBD1	TRBJ2-7	TRBV10-2	TGCGCCAGCACTCGGACAGGGTCCTACGAGCAGTACTTC	CASTRTGSYEQYF